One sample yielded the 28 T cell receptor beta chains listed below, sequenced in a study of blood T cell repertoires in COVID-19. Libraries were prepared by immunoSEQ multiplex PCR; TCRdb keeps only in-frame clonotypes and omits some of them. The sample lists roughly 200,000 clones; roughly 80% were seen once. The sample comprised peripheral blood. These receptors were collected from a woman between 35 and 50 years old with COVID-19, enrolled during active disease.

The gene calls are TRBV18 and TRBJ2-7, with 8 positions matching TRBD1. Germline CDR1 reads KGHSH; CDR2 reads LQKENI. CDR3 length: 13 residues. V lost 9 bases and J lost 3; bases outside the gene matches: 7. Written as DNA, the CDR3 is TGTGCCAGTCTTTACGGACAGGGCTACGAGCAGTACTTC. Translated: CASLYGQGYEQYF.

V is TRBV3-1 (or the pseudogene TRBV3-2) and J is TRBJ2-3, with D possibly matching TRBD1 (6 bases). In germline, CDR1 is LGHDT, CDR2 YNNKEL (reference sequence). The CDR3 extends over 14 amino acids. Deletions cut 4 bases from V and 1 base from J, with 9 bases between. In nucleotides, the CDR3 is TGTGCCAGCAGCCCAGGGGACGGCACAGATACGCAGTATTTT. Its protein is CASSPGDGTDTQYF.

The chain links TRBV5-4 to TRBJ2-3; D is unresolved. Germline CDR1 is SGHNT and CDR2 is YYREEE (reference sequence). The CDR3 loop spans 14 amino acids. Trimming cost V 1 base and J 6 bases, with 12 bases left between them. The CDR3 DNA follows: TGTGCCAGCAGCTTGAGGCGAGAGGCGGATACGCAGTATTTT. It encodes CASSLRREADTQYF.

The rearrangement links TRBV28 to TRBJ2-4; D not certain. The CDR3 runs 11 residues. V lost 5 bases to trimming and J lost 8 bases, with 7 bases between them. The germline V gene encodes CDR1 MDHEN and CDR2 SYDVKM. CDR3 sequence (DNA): TGTGCCAGCAGTCCCCGGGACATTCAGTACTTC. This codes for CASSPRDIQYF.

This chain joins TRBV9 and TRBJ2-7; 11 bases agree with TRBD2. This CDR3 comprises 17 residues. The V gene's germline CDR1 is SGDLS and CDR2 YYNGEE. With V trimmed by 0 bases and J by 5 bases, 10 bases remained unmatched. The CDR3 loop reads CASSVGRTSGRQNEQYF. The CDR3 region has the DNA TGTGCCAGCAGCGTAGGTCGTACTAGCGGGAGACAGAACGAGCAGTACTTC.

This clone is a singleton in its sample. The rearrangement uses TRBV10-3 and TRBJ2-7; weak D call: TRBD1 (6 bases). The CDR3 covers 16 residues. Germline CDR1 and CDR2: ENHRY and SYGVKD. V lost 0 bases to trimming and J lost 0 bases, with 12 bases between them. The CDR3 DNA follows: TGTGCCATCAGTGAGTCCCAGGGACACAGCTCCTACGAGCAGTACTTC. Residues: CAISESQGHSSYEQYF.

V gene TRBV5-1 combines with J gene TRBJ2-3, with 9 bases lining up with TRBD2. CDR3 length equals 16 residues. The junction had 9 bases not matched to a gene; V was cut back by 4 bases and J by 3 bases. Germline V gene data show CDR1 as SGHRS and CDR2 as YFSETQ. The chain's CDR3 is CASSQPPGLATDTQYF. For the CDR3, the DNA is TGCGCCAGCAGCCAACCTCCGGGACTAGCAACAGATACGCAGTATTTT.

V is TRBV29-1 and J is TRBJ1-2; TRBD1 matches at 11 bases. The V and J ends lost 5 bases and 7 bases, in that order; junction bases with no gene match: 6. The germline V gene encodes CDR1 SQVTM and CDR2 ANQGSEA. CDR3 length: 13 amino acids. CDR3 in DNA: TGCAGCGTTCCGGGACAGGGGGGACTTGGCTACACCTTC. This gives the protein CSVPGQGGLGYTF.

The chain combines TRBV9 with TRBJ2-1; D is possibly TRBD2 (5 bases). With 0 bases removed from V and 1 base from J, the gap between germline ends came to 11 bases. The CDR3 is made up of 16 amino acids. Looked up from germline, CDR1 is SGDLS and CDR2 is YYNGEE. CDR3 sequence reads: CASSVGLTLSYNEQFF. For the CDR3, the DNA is TGTGCCAGCAGCGTAGGACTAACTTTGTCCTACAATGAGCAGTTCTTC.

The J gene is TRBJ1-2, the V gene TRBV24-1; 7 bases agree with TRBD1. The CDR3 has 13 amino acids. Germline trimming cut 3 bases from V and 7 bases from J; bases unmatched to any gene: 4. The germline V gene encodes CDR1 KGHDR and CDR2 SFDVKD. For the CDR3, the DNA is TGTGCCACCAGTGATGAGACAGGGAGTGGCTACACCTTC. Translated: CATSDETGSGYTF.

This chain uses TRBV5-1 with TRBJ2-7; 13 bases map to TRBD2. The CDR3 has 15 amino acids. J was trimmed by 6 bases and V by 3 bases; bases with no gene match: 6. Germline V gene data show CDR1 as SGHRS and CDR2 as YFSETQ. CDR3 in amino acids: CASSSTSGRGIEQYF. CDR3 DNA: TGCGCCAGCAGCTCTACTAGCGGGAGGGGCATCGAGCAGTACTTC.

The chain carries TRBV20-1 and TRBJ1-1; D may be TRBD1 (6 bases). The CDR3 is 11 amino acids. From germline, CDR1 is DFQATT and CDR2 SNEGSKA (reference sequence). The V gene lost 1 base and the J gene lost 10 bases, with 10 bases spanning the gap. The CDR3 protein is CSARGGRVAFF. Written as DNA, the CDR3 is TGCAGTGCTAGAGGGGGGCGGGTAGCTTTCTTT.

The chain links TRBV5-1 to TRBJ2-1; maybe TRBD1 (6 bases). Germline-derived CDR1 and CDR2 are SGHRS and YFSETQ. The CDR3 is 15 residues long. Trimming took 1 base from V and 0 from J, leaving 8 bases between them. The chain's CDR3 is CASSLQGYSYNEQFF. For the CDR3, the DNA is TGCGCCAGCAGCTTGCAGGGGTACTCCTACAATGAGCAGTTCTTC.

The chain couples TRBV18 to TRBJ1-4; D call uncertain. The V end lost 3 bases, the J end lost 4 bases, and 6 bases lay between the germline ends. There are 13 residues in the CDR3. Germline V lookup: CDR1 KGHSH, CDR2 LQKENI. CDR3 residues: CASSPSLNEKLFF. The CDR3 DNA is TGTGCCAGCTCACCTTCACTTAATGAAAAACTGTTTTTT.

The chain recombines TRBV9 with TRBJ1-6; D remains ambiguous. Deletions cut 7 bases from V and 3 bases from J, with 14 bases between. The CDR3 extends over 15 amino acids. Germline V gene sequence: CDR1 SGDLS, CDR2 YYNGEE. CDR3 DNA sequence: TGTGCCAGCGGCGGAGGCGTATTCTATAATTCACCCCTCCACTTT. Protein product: CASGGGVFYNSPLHF.

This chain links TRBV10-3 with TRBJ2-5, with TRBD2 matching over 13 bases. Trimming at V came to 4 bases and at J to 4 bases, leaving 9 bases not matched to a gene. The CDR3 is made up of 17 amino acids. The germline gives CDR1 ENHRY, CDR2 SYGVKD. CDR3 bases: TGTGCCATCAGTGGTCGTACTAGCGGGAGGGCCGCAGAGACCCAGTACTTC. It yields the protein CAISGRTSGRAAETQYF.

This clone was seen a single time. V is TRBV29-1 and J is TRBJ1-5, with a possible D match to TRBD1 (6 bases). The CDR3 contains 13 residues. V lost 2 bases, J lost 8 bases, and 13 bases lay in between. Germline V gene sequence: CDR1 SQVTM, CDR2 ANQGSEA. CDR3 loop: CSVESGGGEPQHF. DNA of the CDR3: TGCAGCGTTGAATCGGGGGGCGGGGAGCCCCAGCATTTT.

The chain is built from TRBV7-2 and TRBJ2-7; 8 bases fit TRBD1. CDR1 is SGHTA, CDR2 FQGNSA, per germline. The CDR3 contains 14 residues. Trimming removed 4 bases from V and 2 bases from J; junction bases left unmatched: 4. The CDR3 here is CASSYDRGAYEQYF. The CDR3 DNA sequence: TGTGCCAGCAGCTACGACAGGGGCGCCTACGAGCAGTACTTC.

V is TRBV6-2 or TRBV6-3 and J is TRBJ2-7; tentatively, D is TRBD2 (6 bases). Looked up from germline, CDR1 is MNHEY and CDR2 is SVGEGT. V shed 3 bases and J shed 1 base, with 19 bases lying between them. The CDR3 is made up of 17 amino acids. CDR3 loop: CASSYMVRLGVSYEQYF. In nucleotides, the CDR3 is TGTGCCAGCAGTTATATGGTTCGACTAGGCGTGTCCTACGAGCAGTACTTC.

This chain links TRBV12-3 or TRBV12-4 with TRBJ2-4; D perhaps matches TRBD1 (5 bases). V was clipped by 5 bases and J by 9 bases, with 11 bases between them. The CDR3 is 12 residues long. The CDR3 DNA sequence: TGTGCCAGCAGTACAGGAGCTCTCATTCAGTACTTC. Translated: CASSTGALIQYF.

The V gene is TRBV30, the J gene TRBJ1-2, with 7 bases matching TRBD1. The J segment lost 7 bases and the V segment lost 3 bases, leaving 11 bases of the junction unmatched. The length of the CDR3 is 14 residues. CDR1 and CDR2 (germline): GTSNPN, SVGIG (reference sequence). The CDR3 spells CAWSIGTEAGGYTF. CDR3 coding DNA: TGTGCCTGGAGCATCGGGACAGAGGCGGGTGGCTACACCTTC.

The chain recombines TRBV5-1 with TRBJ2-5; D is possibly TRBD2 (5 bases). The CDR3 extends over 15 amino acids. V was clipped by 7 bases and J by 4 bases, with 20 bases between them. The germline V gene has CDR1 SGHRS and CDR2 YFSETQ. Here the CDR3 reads CASLLGPGEGETQYF. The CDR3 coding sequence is TGCGCCAGCCTACTCGGACCAGGAGAGGGAGAGACCCAGTACTTC.

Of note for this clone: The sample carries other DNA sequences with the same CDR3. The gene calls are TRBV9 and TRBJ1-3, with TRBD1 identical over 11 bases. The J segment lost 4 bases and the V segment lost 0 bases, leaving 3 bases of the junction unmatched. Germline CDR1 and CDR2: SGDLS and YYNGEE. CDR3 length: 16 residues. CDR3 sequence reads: CASSVGTGGSGNTIYF. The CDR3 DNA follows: TGTGCCAGCAGCGTAGGGACAGGGGGCTCGGGAAACACCATATATTTT.

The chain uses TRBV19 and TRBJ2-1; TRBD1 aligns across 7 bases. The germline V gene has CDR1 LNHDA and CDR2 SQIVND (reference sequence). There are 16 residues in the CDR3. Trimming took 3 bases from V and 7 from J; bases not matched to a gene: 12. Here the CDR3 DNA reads TGTGCCAGTAGTATGGGACCGGGACAGTCACCGAATGAGCAGTTCTTC. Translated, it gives CASSMGPGQSPNEQFF.

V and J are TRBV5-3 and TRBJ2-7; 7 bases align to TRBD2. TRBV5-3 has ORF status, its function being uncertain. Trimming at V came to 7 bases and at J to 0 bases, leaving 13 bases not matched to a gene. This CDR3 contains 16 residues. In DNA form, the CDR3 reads TGTGCCAGATTTTGGTTGCGGGAGCAACTCTCCTACGAGCAGTACTTC. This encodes CARFWLREQLSYEQYF.

Here the CDR3 reads CASSLSGGAADTQYF. The CDR3, as DNA: TGTGCCAGCAGCTTAAGCGGGGGGGCCGCAGATACGCAGTATTTT. V gene TRBV7-2 combines with J gene TRBJ2-3; TRBD2 agrees at 10 bases. CDR1 is SGHTA and CDR2 is FQGNSA in the germline V gene. J lost 4 bases, V lost 2 bases, and 3 bases had no gene match. The CDR3 has 15 residues.

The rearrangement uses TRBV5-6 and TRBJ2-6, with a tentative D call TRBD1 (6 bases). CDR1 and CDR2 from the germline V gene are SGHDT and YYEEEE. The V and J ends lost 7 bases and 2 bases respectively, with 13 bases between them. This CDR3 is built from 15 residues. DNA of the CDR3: TGTGCCAGCGGTCGTGGGGGCGCTGGGGCCAACGTCCTGACTTTC. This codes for CASGRGGAGANVLTF.

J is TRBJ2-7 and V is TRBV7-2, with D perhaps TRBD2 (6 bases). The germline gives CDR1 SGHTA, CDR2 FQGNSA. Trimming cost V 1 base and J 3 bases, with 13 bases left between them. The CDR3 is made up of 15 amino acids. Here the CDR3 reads CASSLGSSGVYEQYF. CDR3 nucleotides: TGTGCCAGCAGCTTAGGCTCGTCGGGGGTCTACGAGCAGTACTTC.